In this sample, the clone carrying this T cell receptor (beta chain) turned up a few times. Its specificity is not known. A sample-barcoded 5' primer and a J-beta primer mix were used in a second PCR of roughly 6 to 11 cycles. TCRdb re-called the 5' RACE reads with MiXCR, one entry per CDR3 protein. The top ten hold roughly 14% of the sample, which has 630,000 or so distinct CDR3 sequences, approximately 31% seen once. The sample belongs to a study of blood T cells in healthy people across ages. Findings and caveats of the study: Roughly linear declines in TCR beta diversity per million T cells occurred with age.

Isolation of PBMCs gave at least 6.5 million cells per sample. The CDR3 is 13 residues long. Deletions cut 7 bases from V and 4 bases from J, with 13 bases between. The germline gives CDR1 LGHNT, CDR2 FRNRAP. Sequenced material: blood. The clonotype comes from a woman older than 75 in good health. The chain couples TRBV12-5 to TRBJ1-1; no reliable D call. The DNA for the CDR3 is TGTGCTAGTGCCCCGGAACCAACCACTGAAGCTTTCTTT. Translating it yields CASAPEPTTEAFF.